The 11 T cell receptor beta chains below all came from one sample that was sequenced in a study of cytomegalovirus exposure and HLA in healthy donors. Only in-frame clones appear in the TCRdb table, and some are missing; sequencing was by immunoSEQ multiplex PCR. The repertoire holds tens of thousands of clones, with roughly 90% as singletons. Input material: PBMCs. The source of these receptors is a woman aged 25 to 39 in good health and CMV-seronegative.

The chain is built from TRBV29-1 and TRBJ2-5; the match to TRBD1 covers 7 bases. Germline lookup yields CDR1 SQVTM and CDR2 ANQGSEA. The CDR3 is 14 residues long. V trimming: 3 bases; J trimming: 4 bases; junction bases outside the gene matches: 8. This chain's CDR3 is CSVDNPRTGETQYF. The CDR3 DNA reads TGCAGCGTTGACAACCCGCGGACAGGAGAGACCCAGTACTTC.

The V call is TRBV7-9, the J call TRBJ2-3, with D possibly TRBD1 on 5 matching bases. Germline CDR1 SEHNR, CDR2 FQNEAQ (reference sequence). There are 14 residues in the CDR3. Trimming shortened V by 5 bases and J by 0 bases, and 9 bases separated the two germline ends. In nucleotides, the CDR3 is TGTGCCAGCAGCCCCAGGGCTAGCACAGATACGCAGTATTTT. This gives the protein CASSPRASTDTQYF.

This clone came up once. The V call is TRBV27, the J call TRBJ2-7; 9 nucleotides align to TRBD1. From germline, CDR1 is MNHEY and CDR2 SMNVEV (reference sequence). CDR3 length: 16 residues. With 2 bases clipped from V and 0 bases from J, the junction kept 5 bases outside the gene matches. The CDR3 protein is CASSLVGTGFSYEQYF. The CDR3 nucleotides read TGTGCCAGCAGTTTAGTGGGGACAGGGTTCTCCTACGAGCAGTACTTC.

The chain has TRBV30 and TRBJ1-5; TRBD1 aligns across 9 bases. The CDR3 is made up of 17 amino acids. Trimming removed 3 bases from V and 4 bases from J; junction bases left unmatched: 13. Germline CDR1 reads GTSNPN; CDR2 reads SVGIG (reference sequence). The CDR3 DNA reads as TGTGCCTGGAGACCCGGAACAGGGGGCGCATCAAATCAGCCCCAGCATTTT. Protein product: CAWRPGTGGASNQPQHF.

The J gene is TRBJ2-6, the V gene TRBV13, with 7 bases identical to TRBD2. V shed 5 bases, J shed 0 bases, and the junction held 19 bases outside the gene matches. Per germline, CDR1 PRHDT and CDR2 FYEKMQ (reference sequence). There are 21 residues in the CDR3. Written as DNA, the CDR3 is TGTGCCAGCAGCCTTCCACTGGGAGGGATCAATTCTTACTCTGGGGCCAACGTCCTGACTTTC. Translation: CASSLPLGGINSYSGANVLTF.

This rearrangement joins TRBV7-9 to TRBJ2-7; TRBD2 aligns across 9 bases. This CDR3 spans 16 amino acids. Germline trimming cut 3 bases from V and 3 bases from J; bases unmatched to any gene: 9. Germline loops: CDR1 SEHNR, CDR2 FQNEAQ (reference sequence). The CDR3: CASSLLAGIDYYEQYF. CDR3 DNA: TGTGCCAGCAGCTTGCTAGCGGGAATTGACTACTACGAGCAGTACTTC. Using reference TRBV7-9 and TRBJ2-7 for the parts outside the CDR3, the full variable domain is DTGVSQNPRHKITKRGQNVTFRCDPISEHNRLYWYRQTLGQGPEFLTYFQNEAQLEKSRLLSDRFSAERPKGSFSTLEIQRTEQGDSAMYLCASSLLAGIDYYEQYFGPGTRLTVT.

The chain joins TRBV13 to TRBJ2-1; D ambiguous. Trimming cost V 5 bases and J 0 bases, with 20 bases left between them. CDR1 PRHDT and CDR2 FYEKMQ come from the germline V gene (reference sequence). The CDR3 is made up of 18 amino acids. The CDR3: CASSHWARPDSSYNEQFF. The DNA for the CDR3 is TGTGCCAGCAGCCATTGGGCCCGGCCCGATAGCTCCTACAATGAGCAGTTCTTC.

V and J are TRBV28 and TRBJ2-4; D unresolved. This CDR3 region has 17 residues. V was pared by 3 bases and J by 1 base, with 16 bases between. Germline CDR1 MDHEN, CDR2 SYDVKM. DNA for the CDR3: TGTGCCAGCAGTTTCCACGGCCAGTCGAGGGCCAAAAACATTCAGTACTTC. Translation: CASSFHGQSRAKNIQYF.

The chain links TRBV7-2 to TRBJ2-2, with 11 positions matching TRBD2. The germline V gene encodes CDR1 SGHTA and CDR2 FQGNSA. The junction had 9 bases not matched to a gene; V was cut back by 1 base and J by 5 bases. This CDR3 has 18 residues. Written as DNA, the CDR3 is TGTGCCAGCAGCTTAGAATTTACTAGCGGGAGATATACCGGGGAGCTGTTTTTT. It encodes CASSLEFTSGRYTGELFF.

The rearrangement links TRBV18 to TRBJ2-1; D unclear. The V gene's germline CDR1 is KGHSH and CDR2 LQKENI. V was shortened by 1 base and J by 0 bases, with 16 bases between the two germline ends. The CDR3 runs to 18 residues. The CDR3 reads CASSPQILPTSSYNEQFF. In DNA form, the CDR3 reads TGTGCCAGCTCACCACAGATTCTGCCCACAAGCTCCTACAATGAGCAGTTCTTC.

The table lists this clone with a count of one. The chain uses TRBV29-1 and TRBJ1-1; no firm D call. This CDR3 has 13 amino acids. Germline V lookup: CDR1 SQVTM, CDR2 ANQGSEA. The CDR3 spells CSSSTRRDTEAFF. CDR3 DNA: TGCAGTTCATCCACCCGGAGGGACACTGAAGCTTTCTTT.